The 22 T cell receptor beta chains in this list originate from one sample, sequenced in a study of blood T cells in healthy people across ages. Alongside a J-beta primer mix, a sample-barcoded 5' primer served in a second PCR lasting about 6 to 12 cycles. MiXCR, applied by TCRdb to the 5' RACE reads, yields one record per CDR3 protein. This sample has fewer than 1,200,000 distinct CDR3 sequences, with about 23% found just once. These data were also reused for a study on T cells of mothers and their children.

The sample was blood. These receptors all stem from a girl aged 2 to 9 in good health.

This clonotype occurred a few times. V gene TRBV11-2 combines with J gene TRBJ2-5; 15 nucleotides match TRBD2. Germline V gives CDR1 SGHAT, CDR2 FQNNGV. The V gene end was trimmed by 1 base and the J gene end by 5 bases; junction bases not matched to a gene: 11. CDR3 length: 19 residues. The CDR3 sequence: CASSLVFRTSGGAWETQYF. The CDR3 DNA follows: TGTGCCAGCAGCTTAGTCTTTCGGACTAGCGGGGGGGCCTGGGAGACCCAGTACTTC.

This clonotype has a handful of counts. The CDR3 loop is CASSTRQGNEQFF. CDR3 sequence (DNA): TGTGCCAGCAGTACCCGACAGGGCAATGAGCAGTTCTTC. The rearrangement joins TRBV2 to TRBJ2-5, with 7 bases matching TRBD1. TRBJ2-1 explains the end of the DNA better; the J call may be wrong. Germline-derived CDR1 and CDR2 are SNHLY and FYNNEI. The CDR3 loop spans 13 amino acids.

This clonotype was counted a few times. The conserved phenylalanine or tryptophan normally closing the CDR3 is absent here, so this likely arose from a read error. V is TRBV29-1 and J is TRBJ2-1; 8 positions agree with TRBD2. The J call may be incorrect, as the DNA end agrees better with TRBJ2-7. Per the germline V gene, CDR1 is SQVTM and CDR2 is ANQGSEA. The length of the CDR3 is 14 residues. This chain's CDR3 is CSVVEAGGNHAQYI. The CDR3 DNA reads as TGCAGCGTTGTAGAGGCGGGAGGAAACCACGCGCAGTACATC.

The gene calls are TRBV15 and TRBJ1-6; maybe TRBD1 (5 bases). Germline lookup yields CDR1 LNHNV and CDR2 YYDKDF (reference sequence). V dropped 3 bases and J dropped 8 bases, with 14 bases sitting between them. This CDR3 is 15 amino acids long. Here the CDR3 reads CATSSTRGDHSPLHF. CDR3 DNA: TGTGCCACCAGCAGTACCCGAGGGGACCATTCACCCCTCCACTTT.

J is TRBJ1-1 and V is TRBV29-1; 12 positions agree with TRBD1. The V gene's germline CDR1 is SQVTM and CDR2 ANQGSEA. V shed 7 bases and J 3 bases; nucleotides not matched to a gene: 3. This CDR3 spans 13 amino acids. CDR3 protein: CSGGQGAYTEAFF. Written as DNA, the CDR3 is TGCAGCGGGGGACAGGGGGCCTACACTGAAGCTTTCTTT.

V and J are TRBV11-2 and TRBJ2-7; TRBD1 is a possible D gene (6 bases). Germline assignment: CDR1 SGHAT and CDR2 FQNNGV. With 9 bases removed from V and 4 bases from J, the gap between germline ends came to 10 bases. CDR3 size: 11 residues. DNA for the CDR3: TGTGCCAGTGAAGGGGGTTACGAGCAGTACTTC. Amino acid sequence: CASEGGYEQYF.

This clonotype was observed a few times. The chain has TRBV6-5 and TRBJ1-2; TRBD1 is a possible D gene (5 bases). Per germline, CDR1 MNHEY and CDR2 SVGAGI. The CDR3 loop spans 14 amino acids. Trimming pared 5 bases from V and 3 bases from J, leaving 13 bases between. This CDR3 is CASSGRDSYYGYTF. In DNA form, the CDR3 reads TGTGCCAGCAGTGGCCGAGACAGCTACTATGGCTACACCTTC.

V and J are TRBV7-9 and TRBJ1-2, with unresolved D. The CDR3 contains 16 residues. V gave up 8 bases and J gave up 11 bases, with 30 bases separating them. CDR1 and CDR2 from the germline V gene are SEHNR and FQNEAQ (reference sequence). The CDR3 bases are TGTGCCAGCGGCGAAGAAAATCTACTATTCTCTTTAGGTTACACCTTC. Translating gives CASGEENLLFSLGYTF.

The genes are TRBV20-1 and TRBJ2-2; 8 bases map to TRBD2. Germline V gives CDR1 DFQATT, CDR2 SNEGSKA (reference sequence). The junction had 3 bases not matched to a gene; V was cut back by 0 bases and J by 3 bases. This CDR3 is 15 amino acids long. The CDR3 DNA sequence: TGCAGTGCTAGAGATCGGCGGGGGGACACCGGGGAGCTGTTTTTT. Its translation: CSARDRRGDTGELFF.

The chain couples TRBV29-1 to TRBJ2-3; maybe TRBD1 (5 bases). The V and J ends lost 4 bases and 2 bases respectively, with 16 bases between them. The length of the CDR3 is 15 residues. Germline CDR1 reads SQVTM; CDR2 reads ANQGSEA. The CDR3, as DNA: TGCAGCGTTGTTGGGGCAGGTTTGGACACAGATACGCAGTATTTT. It translates to CSVVGAGLDTDTQYF.

V gene TRBV20-1 combines with J gene TRBJ2-1, with TRBD2 matching over 9 bases. The CDR3 has 19 amino acids. Per germline, CDR1 DFQATT and CDR2 SNEGSKA (reference sequence). V lost 5 bases to trimming and J lost 7 bases; unmatched junction nucleotides: 24. CDR3 sequence: CSALEAGGPSPRSGNEQFF. The CDR3 DNA is TGCAGTGCTCTGGAGGCGGGAGGGCCTAGTCCTCGAAGTGGAAATGAGCAGTTCTTC.

The table lists this clonotype with a few counts. This sequence joins TRBV7-9 and TRBJ2-4; 9 nucleotides agree with TRBD1. The CDR3 runs 15 residues. CDR1 and CDR2 (germline): SEHNR, FQNEAQ (reference sequence). The junction had 3 bases not matched to a gene; V was cut back by 3 bases and J by 3 bases. CDR3 region: CASSFSDRGKNIQYF. The CDR3 region has the DNA TGTGCCAGCAGCTTCTCGGACAGGGGCAAAAACATTCAGTACTTC.

This clonotype was seen more than once but under ten times. The chain links TRBV20-1 to TRBJ1-4, with TRBD1 matching over 7 bases. The germline CDR1 and CDR2 sequences are DFQATT and SNEGSKA (reference sequence). V trimming: 0 bases; J trimming: 7 bases; junction bases outside the gene matches: 8. This CDR3 contains 15 residues. CDR3 nucleotide sequence: TGCAGTGCTAGAGATATGACAGGGTTAAGTGAAAAACTGTTTTTT. Translated, it gives CSARDMTGLSEKLFF.

This chain joins TRBV12-3 or TRBV12-4 and TRBJ2-5; D is tentatively TRBD1 or TRBD2 (6 bases each). The J call may be mistaken, given a closer DNA end match to TRBJ2-1. The CDR3 loop spans 16 amino acids. In DNA form, the CDR3 reads TGTGCCAGCAGGCCATGGGGGGCGGTGTCTGGCAATGAGCAGTTCTTC. It yields the protein CASRPWGAVSGNEQFF.

This clonotype showed up just a few times. The genes are TRBV7-9 and TRBJ2-1; D is perhaps TRBD1 (6 bases). The CDR3 sequence is 14 residues long. V shed 4 bases and J shed 5 bases, with 12 bases lying between them. CDR1 SEHNR and CDR2 FQNEAQ come from the germline V gene (reference sequence). The CDR3 DNA reads as TGTGCCAGCAGCTCACCCTGGGGGCACAATGAGCAGTTCTTC. This sequence encodes CASSSPWGHNEQFF.

V and J are TRBV20-1 and TRBJ2-5, with TRBD2 matching over 13 bases. The J call may not be correct, given that the DNA end is closer to TRBJ2-7. The CDR3 loop spans 15 amino acids. Germline-derived CDR1 and CDR2 are DFQATT and SNEGSKA (reference sequence). CDR3 loop: CSARDRLAGGHEQYF. CDR3 DNA: TGCAGTGCTAGAGATCGACTAGCGGGAGGCCACGAGCAGTACTTC.

This chain joins TRBV7-9 and TRBJ1-2; D uncertain. Trimming cost V 3 bases and J 2 bases, with 7 bases left between them. CDR3 length equals 13 residues. Germline CDR1 is SEHNR and CDR2 is FQNEAQ (reference sequence). The CDR3 DNA reads as TGTGCCAGCAGCTTTATACAGAACTATGGCTACACCTTC. Amino acids: CASSFIQNYGYTF.

This clonotype was seen more than once but under ten times. J is TRBJ2-3 and V is TRBV7-2; 7 positions agree with TRBD2. Trimming at V came to 5 bases and at J to 6 bases, leaving 14 bases not matched to a gene. This CDR3 is built from 16 residues. Germline CDR1 reads SGHTA; CDR2 reads FQGNSA. CDR3 protein: CASSLGTGTGGDTQYF. In nucleotides, the CDR3 is TGTGCCAGCAGCCTCGGGACGGGGACCGGGGGGGATACGCAGTATTTT.

In its sample, this clonotype was seen once. This chain uses TRBV28 with TRBJ1-2; TRBD1 aligns across 7 bases. V trimming: 2 bases; J trimming: 11 bases; junction bases outside the gene matches: 5. Germline V gives CDR1 MDHEN, CDR2 SYDVKM. The CDR3 length is 12 residues. CDR3 coding DNA: TGTGCCAGCAGTTTAGGACAGGAAATTTACACCTTC. This codes for CASSLGQEIYTF.

This clonotype has only a few counts. This chain uses TRBV5-1 with TRBJ2-5, with TRBD2 matching 7 bases. The end of the DNA is better explained by TRBJ2-7, so the J call may be wrong. The germline gives CDR1 SGHRS, CDR2 YFSETQ. The CDR3 covers 15 residues. CDR3 sequence: CASSLDGGSIYEQYF. CDR3 DNA sequence: TGCGCCAGCAGCTTGGATGGCGGGAGCATCTACGAGCAGTACTTC.

In DNA, the CDR3 is TGTGCCAGCAGCCGCATGACAGGAACAGGCACTGAAGCTTTCTTT. It translates to CASSRMTGTGTEAFF. J is TRBJ1-1 and V is TRBV4-2; D might be TRBD1 (6 bases). Trimming cost V 4 bases and J 4 bases, with 16 bases left between them. The CDR3 is 15 amino acids. Germline CDR1 LGHNA, CDR2 YNFKEQ.

This chain links TRBV29-1 with TRBJ2-5, with D unresolved. Germline lookup yields CDR1 SQVTM and CDR2 ANQGSEA. This CDR3 has 12 amino acids. The V end was cut by 6 bases, the J end by 3 bases, with 11 bases between. The CDR3 DNA follows: TGCAGCGTCGTGGCGGTAGAAGAGACCCAGTACTTC. Protein sequence: CSVVAVEETQYF.